These 32 T cell receptor beta chains share one sample of origin, sequenced in a study of blood T cell repertoires in COVID-19. Clones were sequenced by immunoSEQ multiplex PCR, and TCRdb holds only the in-frame ones, with some missing. This sample has more than 90,000 clones, with around four fifths found just once. Sequencing was carried out using peripheral blood. These receptors originate from a woman between 65 and 79 years old with acute or convalescent COVID-19.

The genes are TRBV6-2 or TRBV6-3 and TRBJ2-3, with a weak D call TRBD1 (6 bases). Trimming pared 6 bases from V and 0 bases from J, leaving 13 bases between. This CDR3 comprises 15 residues. Germline CDR1 reads MNHEY; CDR2 reads SVGEGT. CDR3 protein: CASSRRRGSTDTQYF. As DNA, the CDR3 is TGTGCCAGCAGCCGCCGCAGGGGAAGCACAGATACGCAGTATTTT.

The table lists this clone with a count of one. This chain uses TRBV5-4 with TRBJ1-4, with D possibly TRBD1 on 6 matching bases. CDR3 length: 17 residues. CDR1 and CDR2 (germline): SGHNT, YYREEE (reference sequence). The V end lost 3 bases, the J end lost 2 bases, and 17 bases lay between the germline ends. Here the CDR3 reads CASSWGTGPPTNEKLFF. The CDR3 DNA is TGTGCCAGCAGCTGGGGTACAGGGCCTCCGACTAATGAAAAACTGTTTTTT. Drawing the rest from reference TRBV5-4 and TRBJ1-4, the complete variable domain is ETGVTQSPTHLIKTRGQQVTLRCSSQSGHNTVSWYQQALGQGPQFIFQYYREEENGRGNFPPRFSGLQFPNYSSELNVNALELDDSALYLCASSWGTGPPTNEKLFFGSGTQLSVL.

This chain links TRBV19 with TRBJ1-5; D not certain. The V and J ends lost 1 base and 7 bases respectively, with 8 bases between them. CDR1 is LNHDA, CDR2 SQIVND, per germline (reference sequence). CDR3 length: 13 amino acids. The CDR3 sequence: CASSIGLLQPQHF. The CDR3 DNA reads as TGTGCCAGTAGTATAGGTCTTCTGCAGCCCCAGCATTTT.

This clone was seen once. V and J are TRBV19 and TRBJ1-1, with D unclear. V lost 5 bases and J lost 0, with 13 bases in between. This CDR3 has 15 amino acids. Germline V gives CDR1 LNHDA, CDR2 SQIVND (reference sequence). DNA for the CDR3: TGTGCCAGTAGTTATGGCTCCGGGGTGAACACTGAAGCTTTCTTT. This sequence encodes CASSYGSGVNTEAFF.

The genes are TRBV11-3 and TRBJ2-1, with TRBD2 identical over 7 bases. Germline CDR1 and CDR2: SGHNT and YENEEA. V trimming: 0 bases; J trimming: 7 bases; junction bases outside the gene matches: 6. The CDR3 spans 15 residues. The CDR3 DNA reads as TGTGCCAGCAGCTTAGATGGAGCGGGGTGGAATGAGCAGTTCTTC. Amino acid sequence: CASSLDGAGWNEQFF.

The chain has TRBV19 and TRBJ2-3; the D gene is possibly TRBD1 (5 bases). Trimming pared 7 bases from V and 0 bases from J, leaving 17 bases between. Looked up from germline, CDR1 is LNHDA and CDR2 is SQIVND (reference sequence). This CDR3 contains 16 residues. CDR3 amino acids: CASTPFPRASTDTQYF. CDR3 coding DNA: TGTGCCAGTACCCCCTTTCCCAGGGCCAGCACAGATACGCAGTATTTT.

The rearrangement joins TRBV10-2 to TRBJ1-5; 7 nucleotides line up with TRBD1. The CDR3 sequence is 14 residues long. Losses at the gene ends were 5 bases for V and 4 bases for J; bases not matched to a gene: 5. In germline, CDR1 is WSHSY, CDR2 SAAADI. The CDR3 here is CASSPGQVNQPQHF. The CDR3 DNA is TGCGCCAGCAGTCCAGGACAGGTTAATCAGCCCCAGCATTTT.

Concerning this clone itself: The sample holds other DNA sequences that translate to the same CDR3. This sequence joins TRBV3-1 (or the pseudogene TRBV3-2) and TRBJ1-1, with D perhaps TRBD1 (5 bases). Germline loops: CDR1 LGHDT, CDR2 YNNKEL (reference sequence). The CDR3 runs to 13 residues. V gave up 3 bases and J gave up 5 bases, with 10 bases separating them. CDR3 amino acids: CASSHGGETEAFF. CDR3 nucleotides: TGTGCCAGCAGCCACGGGGGGGAAACTGAAGCTTTCTTT.

The rearrangement joins TRBV5-1 to TRBJ2-1; 10 bases are a match to TRBD2. The germline gives CDR1 SGHRS, CDR2 YFSETQ. V was clipped by 4 bases and J by 9 bases; unmatched bases: 7. This CDR3 region has 14 residues. CDR3 loop: CASSPLAGASEQFF. CDR3 nucleotides: TGCGCCAGCAGCCCCCTAGCGGGGGCGAGTGAGCAGTTCTTC.

The rearrangement links TRBV7-3 to TRBJ2-6; perhaps TRBD2 as D (5 bases). Trimming left V 2 bases short and J 1 base short, with 6 bases between. Germline assignment: CDR1 SGHTA and CDR2 FQGTGA. The CDR3 runs to 15 residues. CDR3 amino acids: CASSLSGSGANVLTF. The CDR3 nucleotides read TGTGCCAGCAGCTTATCGGGATCTGGGGCCAACGTCCTGACTTTC.

V and J are TRBV7-9 and TRBJ2-2; a weak D match, TRBD1 (6 bases). Trimming pared 6 bases from V and 4 bases from J, leaving 12 bases between. This CDR3 spans 14 amino acids. Germline assignment: CDR1 SEHNR and CDR2 FQNEAQ (reference sequence). As DNA, the CDR3 is TGTGCCAGCAGATCAGGGGTAGCCACCGGGGAGCTGTTTTTT. Protein product: CASRSGVATGELFF.

The J gene is TRBJ2-7, the V gene TRBV21-1; TRBD1, the table's D call, lacks a check against the DNA. TRBV21-1 is a listed pseudogene. The CDR3 contains 14 residues. The CDR3 coding sequence is TGTGCCAGCAGCAAAGGCTCCAGGATCTACGAGCAGTACTTC. Translated: CASSKGSRIYEQYF.

This sequence joins TRBV12-5 and TRBJ1-1; 8 positions agree with TRBD1. The V gene's germline CDR1 is LGHNT and CDR2 FRNRAP. This CDR3 region has 16 residues. V lost 4 bases and J lost 1; bases outside the gene matches: 8. CDR3 DNA sequence: TGTGCTAGTGGTTGGGGGGACAGGAGGTCGAACACTGAAGCTTTCTTT. Translating gives CASGWGDRRSNTEAFF.

This chain links TRBV13 with TRBJ2-7; no definite D call. Trimming cost V 5 bases and J 0 bases, with 14 bases left between them. The CDR3 extends over 15 amino acids. Germline loops: CDR1 PRHDT, CDR2 FYEKMQ (reference sequence). The CDR3 DNA follows: TGTGCCAGCAGCCCCCGTATGGCAGGCTCCTACGAGCAGTACTTC. Translation: CASSPRMAGSYEQYF.

The rearrangement joins TRBV12-5 to TRBJ2-2; 8 bases match TRBD1. The CDR3 has 15 amino acids. Germline values: CDR1 LGHNT, CDR2 FRNRAP. V dropped 6 bases and J dropped 5; count of bases not matched to a gene: 8. Here the CDR3 DNA reads TGTGCTAGTGGATCGGACAGGGACGGGACCGGGGAGCTGTTTTTT. Translation gives CASGSDRDGTGELFF.

The chain links TRBV14 to TRBJ1-3, with 7 positions matching TRBD1. Unmatched junction bases numbered 3, after V lost 2 bases and J lost 2 bases. This CDR3 spans 15 amino acids. Germline CDR1 reads SGHDN; CDR2 reads FVKESK. The CDR3 spells CASSQKTGAGNTIYF. Written as DNA, the CDR3 is TGTGCCAGCAGCCAAAAAACAGGGGCTGGAAACACCATATATTTT.

The CDR3 sequence is CASSRGTGNEQFF. As DNA, the CDR3 is TGTGCCAGCAGCCGAGGGACAGGCAATGAGCAGTTCTTC. This chain uses TRBV7-6 with TRBJ2-1; the match to TRBD1 covers 8 bases. Losses at the gene ends were 5 bases for V and 6 bases for J; bases not matched to a gene: 3. The CDR3 covers 13 residues. Germline-derived CDR1 and CDR2 are SGHVS and FNYEAQ.

The gene calls are TRBV28 and TRBJ2-3; D not resolved. The CDR3 has 13 amino acids. The germline V gene has CDR1 MDHEN and CDR2 SYDVKM. V gave up 5 bases and J gave up 6 bases, with 12 bases separating them. In nucleotides, the CDR3 is TGTGCCAGCAGTCCCCCCTCGGTGGATACGCAGTATTTT. It encodes CASSPPSVDTQYF.

This chain joins TRBV9 and TRBJ1-4; D uncertain. There are 15 residues in the CDR3. Trimming left V 2 bases short and J 6 bases short, with 14 bases between. Germline V lookup: CDR1 SGDLS, CDR2 YYNGEE. CDR3: CASSVGGGVYEKLFF. The CDR3 coding sequence is TGTGCCAGCAGCGTCGGAGGAGGCGTTTATGAAAAACTGTTTTTT.

The chain employs TRBV19 and TRBJ1-1, with D possibly matching TRBD1 (5 bases). The CDR3 has 14 residues. Germline lookup yields CDR1 LNHDA and CDR2 SQIVND (reference sequence). Trimming removed 3 bases from V and 4 bases from J, with 12 bases in between. The CDR3 nucleotides read TGTGCCAGTAGTATTCTTGACAGCTCCACTGAAGCTTTCTTT. Translating gives CASSILDSSTEAFF.

This sequence joins TRBV28 and TRBJ2-7, with a possible D match to TRBD2 (6 bases). Between the trimmed V and J ends, which lost 6 bases and 7 bases, there was a span of 16 bases. Germline loops: CDR1 MDHEN, CDR2 SYDVKM. This CDR3 comprises 13 residues. Here the CDR3 reads CASRPGGGMEQYF. The CDR3 nucleotides are TGTGCCAGCAGGCCCGGTGGGGGGATGGAGCAGTACTTC.

V gene TRBV5-1 combines with J gene TRBJ2-7, with D perhaps matching TRBD1 (6 bases). Per germline, CDR1 SGHRS and CDR2 YFSETQ. The CDR3 is 13 amino acids. V dropped 2 bases and J dropped 7 bases, with 13 bases sitting between them. The CDR3, as DNA: TGCGCCAGCAGCTTACAGGGACCGAATGAGCAGTACTTC. It translates to CASSLQGPNEQYF.

This rearrangement joins TRBV12-3 or TRBV12-4 to TRBJ1-5; D not resolved. CDR3 length: 12 amino acids. Trimming took 11 bases from V and 3 from J, leaving 11 bases between them. In DNA form, the CDR3 reads TGTGCCTCTCGGCAGGACAATCAGCCCCAGCATTTT. Its translation is CASRQDNQPQHF.

The chain links TRBV19 to TRBJ1-5; D not resolved. Germline CDR1 LNHDA, CDR2 SQIVND (reference sequence). V was shortened by 6 bases and J by 0 bases, with 12 bases between the two germline ends. This CDR3 is built from 15 residues. The CDR3 DNA reads TGTGCCAGTAGAACCCTAATAAATAGCAATCAGCCCCAGCATTTT. This codes for CASRTLINSNQPQHF.

V is TRBV11-1 and J is TRBJ1-2; D not resolved. Germline V lookup: CDR1 SGHAT, CDR2 FQDESV (reference sequence). The V end lost 5 bases, the J end lost 2 bases, and 12 bases lay between the germline ends. There are 14 residues in the CDR3. The CDR3 DNA follows: TGTGCCAGCAGCGAAGGACTGATGAACTATGGCTACACCTTC. Amino acids: CASSEGLMNYGYTF.

This clone showed up just a few times. The chain is built from TRBV9 and TRBJ2-1; 7 positions match TRBD2. V lost 3 bases and J lost 7; bases outside the gene matches: 10. The CDR3 totals 15 residues. In germline, CDR1 is SGDLS, CDR2 YYNGEE. CDR3: CASSGMGGSSNEQFF. In DNA form, the CDR3 reads TGTGCCAGCAGCGGTATGGGGGGGAGTAGTAATGAGCAGTTCTTC.

The genes are TRBV5-6 and TRBJ1-5; D call uncertain. The CDR3 contains 15 residues. V shed 4 bases and J shed 1 base, with 12 bases lying between them. Germline values: CDR1 SGHDT, CDR2 YYEEEE. Written as DNA, the CDR3 is TGTGCCAGCAGCCGACGAATGGGCAGCAATCAGCCCCAGCATTTT. Its translation: CASSRRMGSNQPQHF. Full variable domain (rest looked up from reference TRBV5-6 and TRBJ1-5): DAGVTQSPTHLIKTRGQQVTLRCSPKSGHDTVSWYQQALGQGPQFIFQYYEEEERQRGNFPDRFSGHQFPNYSSELNVNALLLGDSALYLCASSRRMGSNQPQHFGDGTRLSIL.

The gene calls are TRBV6-5 and TRBJ2-7; 10 nucleotides align to TRBD1. The CDR3 totals 15 residues. Germline loops: CDR1 MNHEY, CDR2 SVGAGI. Trimming took 6 bases from V and 5 from J; bases not matched to a gene: 10. CDR3 nucleotides: TGTGCCAGCAGCAGAACTCGGGACAGGGGACACGAGCAGTACTTC. It yields the protein CASSRTRDRGHEQYF.

The chain links TRBV5-5 to TRBJ2-7; D is perhaps TRBD2 (6 bases). Germline V gene sequence: CDR1 SGHKS, CDR2 YYEKEE (reference sequence). The CDR3 covers 13 residues. With 0 bases removed from V and 7 bases from J, the gap between germline ends came to 11 bases. CDR3 sequence reads: CASSLGGVGEQYF. Here the CDR3 DNA reads TGTGCCAGCAGCTTGGGCGGGGTTGGAGAGCAGTACTTC.

The J gene is TRBJ1-2, the V gene TRBV19, with no clear D. V lost 2 bases and J lost 8, with 6 bases in between. This CDR3 is built from 11 residues. Germline V gene data show CDR1 as LNHDA and CDR2 as SQIVND (reference sequence). CDR3 amino acids: CASSIIRGYTF. CDR3 sequence (DNA): TGTGCCAGTAGTATAATCAGGGGCTACACCTTC.

This chain links TRBV7-6 with TRBJ1-1, with TRBD1 as a possible D gene (5 bases). Deletions cut 5 bases from V and 2 bases from J, with 9 bases between. The CDR3 is 13 residues long. CDR1 and CDR2 from the germline V gene are SGHVS and FNYEAQ. The CDR3 loop is CASSPGGNTEAFF. The CDR3 coding sequence is TGTGCCAGCAGCCCCGGGGGAAACACTGAAGCTTTCTTT. The full variable domain, its missing parts supplied by reference TRBV7-6 and TRBJ1-1, is GAGVSQSPRYKVTKRGQDVALRCDPISGHVSLYWYRQALGQGPEFLTYFNYEAQQDKSGLPNDRFSAERPEGSISTLTIQRTEQRDSAMYRCASSPGGNTEAFFGQGTRLTVV.

This clone has just a few counts. The V and J genes are TRBV2 and TRBJ1-6; 9 positions agree with TRBD1. Germline assignment: CDR1 SNHLY and CDR2 FYNNEI. The CDR3 contains 15 residues. The junction had 6 bases not matched to a gene; V was cut back by 3 bases and J by 9 bases. CDR3 residues: CASSERGQGSSPLHF. In DNA form, the CDR3 reads TGTGCCAGCAGTGAGCGGGGACAGGGATCTTCACCCCTCCACTTT. The whole variable domain, remainder taken from reference TRBV2 and TRBJ1-6, is EPEVTQTPSHQVTQMGQEVILRCVPISNHLYFYWYRQILGQKVEFLVSFYNNEISEKSEIFDDQFSVERPDGSNFTLKIRSTKLEDSAMYFCASSERGQGSSPLHFGNGTRLTVT.